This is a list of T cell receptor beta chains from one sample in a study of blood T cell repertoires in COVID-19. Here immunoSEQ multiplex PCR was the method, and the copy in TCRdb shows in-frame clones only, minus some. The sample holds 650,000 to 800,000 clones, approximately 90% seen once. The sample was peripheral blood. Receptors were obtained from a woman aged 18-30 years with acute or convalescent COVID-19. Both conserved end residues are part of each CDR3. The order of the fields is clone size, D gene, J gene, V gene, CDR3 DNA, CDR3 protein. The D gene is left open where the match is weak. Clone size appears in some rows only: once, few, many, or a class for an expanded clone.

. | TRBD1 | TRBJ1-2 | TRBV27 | TGTGCCAGCCTTGGGACAGAACCCTATGGCTACACCTTC | CASLGTEPYGYTF
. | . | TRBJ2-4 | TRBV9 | TGTGCCAGCAGCGTCGGGGGACAGAAAAACATTCAGTACTTC | CASSVGGQKNIQYF
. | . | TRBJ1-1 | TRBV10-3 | TGTGCCACCCAGGAAGGGTGGCAGGGGCAGTTTGGTGAAGCTTTCTTT | CATQEGWQGQFGEAFF
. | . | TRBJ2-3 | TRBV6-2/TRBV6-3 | TGTGCCAGCAGTTACCTACCGTCTAAAATCGGGGATACGCAGTATTTT | CASSYLPSKIGDTQYF
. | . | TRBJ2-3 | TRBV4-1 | TGCGCCAGCAGCCAAGTTGCAGTCCCAGATACGCAGTATTTT | CASSQVAVPDTQYF
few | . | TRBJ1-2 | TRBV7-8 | TGTGCCAGCAGCTCCTACCCCGGTTCTGTGGTTGGCTACACCTTC | CASSSYPGSVVGYTF
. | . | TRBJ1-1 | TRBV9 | TGTGCCAGCAGCCCACTCCGCCAGGTTGGAGCTTTCTTT | CASSPLRQVGAFF
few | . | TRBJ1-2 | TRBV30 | TGTGCCTGGAGTGTAGAGAGGCGGACAGCTCATTATCACTATGGCTACACCTTC | CAWSVERRTAHYHYGYTF
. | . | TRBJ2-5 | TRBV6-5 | TGTGCCAGCAGTTACTCGACGGGCCAAGAGACCCAGTACTTC | CASSYSTGQETQYF
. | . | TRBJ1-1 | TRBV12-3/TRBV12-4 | TGTGCCAGCAGAGTCCAGTCTTACACTGAAGCTTTCTTT | CASRVQSYTEAFF
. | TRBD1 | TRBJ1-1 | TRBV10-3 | TGTGCCATCAGTGAAGGAGGACAGGGTTTTATGGCCCACTTT | CAISEGGQGFMAHF
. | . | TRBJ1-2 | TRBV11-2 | TGTGCCAGCAGCTTAGATCCCAGGCAGTTCTATGGCTACACCTTC | CASSLDPRQFYGYTF
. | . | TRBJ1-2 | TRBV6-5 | TGTGCCAGCAGTTACTCGGGGGGTCTCTATGGCTACACCTTC | CASSYSGGLYGYTF
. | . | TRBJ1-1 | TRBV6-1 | TGTGCCAGCAGTGAAACCGGGACTCCGCGTGGGGCTTTCTTT | CASSETGTPRGAFF
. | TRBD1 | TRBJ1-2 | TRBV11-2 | TGTGCCAGCACAAAAATACTTGGGACAGGGTCTAACTATGGCTACACCTTC | CASTKILGTGSNYGYTF
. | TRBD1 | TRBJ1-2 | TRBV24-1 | TGTGCCACCAGTGATTTTACAGGGGAAGGCTACACCTTC | CATSDFTGEGYTF
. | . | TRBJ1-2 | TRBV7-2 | TGTGCCAGCAGCCAGGCAGGTGCCTTAGGCTATGGCTACACCTTC | CASSQAGALGYGYTF
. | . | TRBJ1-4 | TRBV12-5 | TGTGCTAGTGGTTTGGTAAGAGGGTTTGGTGAAAAACTGTTTTTT | CASGLVRGFGEKLFF